This T cell receptor (beta chain) was profiled in a study of Ad26.COV2.S vaccination and SARS-CoV-2 variants. Study observations and caveats: Total T cell responses may have been underestimated by the TCR breadth and depth analyses. Post-vaccination breadth of spike-specific CD8+ and CD4+ T cell responses was reportedly substantial.

As to this clone: Its specificity is unknown.

Treatment described: roughly 18 received Ad26.COV2.S at low or high dose, single or two shots; a few received placebo; per-sample allocation not given. All samples were drawn on day 63, counting from the first vaccine or placebo injection. The protocol was immunoSEQ multiplex PCR, while the TCRdb copy is restricted to in-frame clones and leaves out a portion. The sample yields 400,000 to 450,000 clones, 90% seen once. The CDR3 totals 13 residues. Trimming removed 5 bases from V and 4 bases from J; junction bases left unmatched: 4. Germline V gene data show CDR1 as SGHTA and CDR2 as FQGNSA. The sequencing used peripheral blood, collected in a trial of Ad26.COV2.S vaccine versus placebo. The origin of this receptor is a person aged 18 to 65 who received the Ad26.COV2.S COVID-19 vaccine or a placebo. V is TRBV7-2 and J is TRBJ1-2; 7 nucleotides match TRBD1. In DNA form, the CDR3 reads TGTGCCAGCAGCGCCGGGACAGTCTATGGCTACACCTTC. Translation gives CASSAGTVYGYTF.